The clone carrying this T cell receptor (beta chain) came up a few times. The sample comes from a study of T cells in localized non-small cell lung cancer. The assay was immunoSEQ multiplex PCR, and TCRdb's table has in-frame clones only and misses some. Among tens of thousands of clones listed, approximately 77% were seen once. The sample in question was peripheral blood, obtained before any cancer treatment. The receptor comes from a man between 40 and 70 years old with stage I squamous cell lung carcinoma.

The CDR3 loop reads CASSTGESTDTQYF. As DNA, the CDR3 is TGTGCCAGCAGTACAGGGGAAAGCACAGATACGCAGTATTTT. J is TRBJ2-3 and V is TRBV6-5; 7 positions agree with TRBD1. Germline V gene data show CDR1 as MNHEY and CDR2 as SVGAGI. The CDR3 has 14 residues. The junction had 2 bases not matched to a gene; V was cut back by 5 bases and J by 0 bases.